The rows below give T cell receptor beta chains drawn from one sample of a study of neurological immune-mediated disorders. Each CDR3 protein is one row after TCRdb ran MiXCR on the 5' RACE reads. There are 50,000 or so distinct CDR3 sequences in the sample; approximately 10% occur only once, and about 20% lies in the top ten. Sequenced sample: PBMCs. The receptors were sampled from a woman aged 40 to 50 with HTLV-1-associated myelopathy (HAM/TSP). Each CDR3 is given with its conserved first and last residue. D genes are given only for firm matches. Clone size, where shown, is once, few, many, or a class for clones that have expanded.

d_call: TRBD2; clone_size: .; j_call: TRBJ2-3; v_call: TRBV6-6; cdr3_length: 14; cdr3_aa: CVNNRLAGTDTQYF; cdr3_nt: TGTGTCAACAACCGACTAGCGGGCACAGATACGCAGTATTTT
d_call: TRBD1; clone_size: many; j_call: TRBJ2-2; v_call: TRBV5-1; cdr3_length: 16; cdr3_aa: CASSFGDSFEIRELFF; cdr3_nt: TGCGCCAGCAGCTTCGGGGACAGTTTTGAAATCCGGGAGCTGTTTTTT
d_call: TRBD1; clone_size: many; j_call: TRBJ2-7; v_call: TRBV3-1; cdr3_length: 14; cdr3_aa: CASSPFRDSYEQYF; cdr3_nt: TGTGCCAGCAGCCCATTCCGGGACAGCTACGAGCAGTACTTC
d_call: TRBD2; clone_size: many; j_call: TRBJ2-5; v_call: TRBV7-2; cdr3_length: 13; cdr3_aa: CASSSTSGEAQYF; cdr3_nt: TGTGCCAGCAGTTCGACTAGCGGGGAGGCCCAGTACTTC
d_call: .; clone_size: .; j_call: TRBJ2-3; v_call: TRBV20-1; cdr3_length: 17; cdr3_aa: CSAYPPRLSTRTDTQYF; cdr3_nt: TGCAGTGCATATCCCCCACGGCTTAGCACCCGCACAGATACGCAGTATTTT
d_call: .; clone_size: many; j_call: TRBJ1-5; v_call: TRBV5-1; cdr3_length: 13; cdr3_aa: CASSPNGEQPQHF; cdr3_nt: TGCGCCAGCAGTCCCAATGGGGAGCAGCCCCAGCATTTT
d_call: .; clone_size: many; j_call: TRBJ2-1; v_call: TRBV27; cdr3_length: 16; cdr3_aa: CASSLMGRSPYNEQFF; cdr3_nt: TGTGCCAGCAGTTTAATGGGCAGGTCCCCTTACAATGAGCAGTTCTTC
d_call: .; clone_size: many; j_call: TRBJ2-7; v_call: TRBV7-8; cdr3_length: 15; cdr3_aa: CASSPTGTILYEQYF; cdr3_nt: TGTGCCAGCAGCCCGACCGGGACAATCCTCTACGAGCAGTACTTC
d_call: .; clone_size: many; j_call: TRBJ2-6; v_call: TRBV5-5; cdr3_length: 12; cdr3_aa: CASSFGANVLTF; cdr3_nt: TGTGCCAGCAGCTTTGGGGCCAACGTCCTGACTTTC
d_call: .; clone_size: many; j_call: TRBJ2-7; v_call: TRBV5-1; cdr3_length: 13; cdr3_aa: CASSLRFSDEQYF; cdr3_nt: TGCGCCAGCAGCCTGCGTTTTAGCGACGAGCAGTACTTC
d_call: .; clone_size: many; j_call: TRBJ1-1; v_call: TRBV12-3/TRBV12-4; cdr3_length: 13; cdr3_aa: CASSLFGSTEAFF; cdr3_nt: TGTGCCAGCAGTTTGTTTGGGAGCACTGAAGCTTTCTTT
d_call: .; clone_size: .; j_call: TRBJ2-2; v_call: TRBV21-1; cdr3_length: 17; cdr3_aa: CASSKGPRDPAAGELFF; cdr3_nt: TGTGCCAGCAGCAAAGGGCCCCGAGACCCTGCCGCCGGGGAGCTGTTTTTT
d_call: TRBD2; clone_size: many; j_call: TRBJ2-2; v_call: TRBV20-1; cdr3_length: 16; cdr3_aa: CSAPGLAGGGTGELFF; cdr3_nt: TGCAGTGCGCCGGGACTAGCGGGGGGGGGGACCGGGGAGCTGTTTTTT
d_call: .; clone_size: many; j_call: TRBJ2-3; v_call: TRBV7-2; cdr3_length: 17; cdr3_aa: CASSLDRKITSTDTQYF; cdr3_nt: TGTGCCAGCAGCTTAGACAGAAAAATTACTAGCACAGATACGCAGTATTTT
d_call: TRBD1; clone_size: few; j_call: TRBJ2-1; v_call: TRBV6-1; cdr3_length: 15; cdr3_aa: CASRQDRDGYNEQFF; cdr3_nt: TGTGCCAGCAGACAGGACAGGGACGGATACAATGAGCAGTTCTTC
d_call: .; clone_size: many; j_call: TRBJ2-7; v_call: TRBV20-1; cdr3_length: 12; cdr3_aa: CSARGQGYEQYF; cdr3_nt: TGCAGTGCTAGAGGGCAGGGTTACGAGCAGTACTTC
d_call: TRBD1; clone_size: many; j_call: TRBJ1-5; v_call: TRBV5-1; cdr3_length: 20; cdr3_aa: CASSFVVDRGLARYNQPQHF; cdr3_nt: TGCGCCAGCAGCTTCGTGGTGGACAGGGGGCTAGCCCGATACAATCAGCCCCAGCATTTT
d_call: TRBD2; clone_size: many; j_call: TRBJ2-1; v_call: TRBV12-3/TRBV12-4; cdr3_length: 14; cdr3_aa: CASSRGLAYNEQFF; cdr3_nt: TGTGCCAGCAGCCGAGGACTAGCCTACAATGAGCAGTTCTTC
d_call: TRBD2; clone_size: many; j_call: TRBJ2-3; v_call: TRBV2; cdr3_length: 14; cdr3_aa: CAKGLAGVTDTQYF; cdr3_nt: TGTGCCAAGGGACTAGCGGGAGTCACAGATACGCAGTATTTT
d_call: .; clone_size: many; j_call: TRBJ1-1; v_call: TRBV18; cdr3_length: 17; cdr3_aa: CASSPGFTLPQNTEAFF; cdr3_nt: TGTGCCAGCTCACCGGGCTTCACGCTGCCTCAGAACACTGAAGCTTTCTTT
d_call: .; clone_size: .; j_call: TRBJ2-2; v_call: TRBV7-9; cdr3_length: 15; cdr3_aa: CASSSWQGPTGELFF; cdr3_nt: TGTGCCAGCAGCTCGTGGCAGGGACCCACCGGGGAGCTGTTTTTT
d_call: .; clone_size: many; j_call: TRBJ1-2; v_call: TRBV5-6; cdr3_length: 13; cdr3_aa: CASSVTRYYGYTF; cdr3_nt: TGTGCCAGCAGCGTGACAAGATACTATGGCTACACCTTC
d_call: .; clone_size: many; j_call: TRBJ1-1; v_call: TRBV6-4; cdr3_length: 15; cdr3_aa: CASSDRGGANTEAFF; cdr3_nt: TGTGCCAGCAGTGACAGGGGGGGCGCGAACACTGAAGCTTTCTTT
d_call: .; clone_size: .; j_call: TRBJ2-2; v_call: TRBV2; cdr3_length: 14; cdr3_aa: CVSRRVSVAGELFF; cdr3_nt: TGTGTCAGCAGGCGGGTTTCAGTTGCCGGGGAGCTGTTTTTT
d_call: .; clone_size: many; j_call: TRBJ2-4; v_call: TRBV7-8; cdr3_length: 17; cdr3_aa: CASSLAGGDRRQNIQYF; cdr3_nt: TGTGCCAGCAGCTTAGCGGGCGGGGATCGGCGGCAAAACATTCAGTACTTC
d_call: TRBD1; clone_size: many; j_call: TRBJ1-2; v_call: TRBV18; cdr3_length: 14; cdr3_aa: CASSPGTGVYGYTF; cdr3_nt: TGTGCCAGCTCACCCGGGACAGGGGTCTATGGCTACACCTTC
d_call: TRBD2; clone_size: many; j_call: TRBJ2-1; v_call: TRBV6-4; cdr3_length: 17; cdr3_aa: CASSDSDSGGAFSEQFF; cdr3_nt: TGTGCCAGCAGTGACTCGGATAGCGGGGGGGCCTTTTCCGAGCAGTTCTTC
d_call: TRBD1; clone_size: many; j_call: TRBJ1-3; v_call: TRBV20-1; cdr3_length: 15; cdr3_aa: CSARIPQGAGNTIYF; cdr3_nt: TGCAGTGCTAGAATTCCGCAGGGGGCGGGAAACACCATATATTTT
d_call: .; clone_size: many; j_call: TRBJ2-3; v_call: TRBV7-3; cdr3_length: 15; cdr3_aa: CASSLQGRGADTQYF; cdr3_nt: TGTGCCAGCAGCTTACAGGGAAGAGGGGCAGATACGCAGTATTTT
d_call: TRBD1; clone_size: medium-sized; j_call: TRBJ2-2; v_call: TRBV5-1; cdr3_length: 16; cdr3_aa: CASSLEQGANTGELFF; cdr3_nt: TGCGCCAGCAGCTTGGAACAGGGGGCGAACACCGGGGAGCTGTTTTTT
d_call: .; clone_size: few; j_call: TRBJ2-7; v_call: TRBV25-1; cdr3_length: 13; cdr3_aa: CASRSGVSCEQYF; cdr3_nt: TGTGCCAGCAGGTCAGGGGTCTCCTGCGAGCAGTACTTC
d_call: TRBD2; clone_size: .; j_call: TRBJ2-1; v_call: TRBV24-1; cdr3_length: 12; cdr3_aa: CATASGDNEQFF; cdr3_nt: TGTGCCACCGCTAGCGGGGACAATGAGCAGTTCTTC
d_call: TRBD2; clone_size: many; j_call: TRBJ2-1; v_call: TRBV4-1; cdr3_length: 16; cdr3_aa: CASSQDQRGAYNEQFF; cdr3_nt: TGCGCCAGCAGCCAAGATCAGCGGGGGGCCTACAATGAGCAGTTCTTC
d_call: .; clone_size: many; j_call: TRBJ2-1; v_call: TRBV6-5; cdr3_length: 15; cdr3_aa: CASTVGNSLYNEQFF; cdr3_nt: TGTGCCAGCACCGTAGGGAACTCCCTCTACAATGAGCAGTTCTTC
d_call: TRBD2; clone_size: many; j_call: TRBJ2-6; v_call: TRBV25-1; cdr3_length: 15; cdr3_aa: CASSGGGAGANVLTF; cdr3_nt: TGTGCCAGCAGCGGGGGGGGGGCCGGGGCCAACGTCCTGACTTTC
d_call: TRBD1; clone_size: many; j_call: TRBJ2-7; v_call: TRBV12-3/TRBV12-4; cdr3_length: 14; cdr3_aa: CASSLRTGGYEQYF; cdr3_nt: TGTGCCAGCAGTTTACGGACAGGGGGCTACGAGCAGTACTTC
d_call: TRBD1; clone_size: many; j_call: TRBJ1-6; v_call: TRBV11-3; cdr3_length: 16; cdr3_aa: CASRRDRSSYNSPLHF; cdr3_nt: TGTGCCAGCAGGCGGGACAGGAGCTCCTATAATTCACCCCTCCACTTT
d_call: .; clone_size: .; j_call: TRBJ1-2; v_call: TRBV14; cdr3_length: 15; cdr3_aa: CASSRLGEGIYGYTF; cdr3_nt: TGTGCCAGCAGCCGCCTGGGAGAGGGGATCTATGGCTACACCTTC
d_call: .; clone_size: many; j_call: TRBJ2-3; v_call: TRBV12-3/TRBV12-4; cdr3_length: 12; cdr3_aa: CASSLTPDTQYF; cdr3_nt: TGTGCCAGCAGTTTGACGCCAGATACGCAGTATTTT
d_call: .; clone_size: many; j_call: TRBJ2-1; v_call: TRBV29-1; cdr3_length: 14; cdr3_aa: CSVGGGQVYNEQFF; cdr3_nt: TGCAGCGTTGGCGGCGGGCAAGTCTACAATGAGCAGTTCTTC
d_call: .; clone_size: many; j_call: TRBJ2-7; v_call: TRBV7-8; cdr3_length: 15; cdr3_aa: CASSFLADLSNEQYF; cdr3_nt: TGTGCCAGCAGCTTCCTCGCAGACCTCTCCAACGAGCAGTACTTC
d_call: .; clone_size: .; j_call: TRBJ2-1; v_call: TRBV5-6; cdr3_length: 15; cdr3_aa: CASRLGLGVYNEQFF; cdr3_nt: TGTGCCAGCAGGTTGGGACTGGGGGTCTACAATGAGCAGTTCTTC
d_call: TRBD1; clone_size: many; j_call: TRBJ2-3; v_call: TRBV10-1; cdr3_length: 16; cdr3_aa: CASRERDRRTTDTQYF; cdr3_nt: TGCGCCAGCAGGGAGAGGGACAGAAGAACCACAGATACGCAGTATTTT
d_call: .; clone_size: .; j_call: TRBJ2-2; v_call: TRBV5-1; cdr3_length: 15; cdr3_aa: CASSLSQPLTGELFF; cdr3_nt: TGCGCCAGCAGCTTGAGTCAACCTCTCACCGGGGAGCTGTTTTTT
d_call: TRBD2; clone_size: many; j_call: TRBJ2-5; v_call: TRBV5-1; cdr3_length: 15; cdr3_aa: CASSLMLADQETQYF; cdr3_nt: TGCGCCAGCAGCTTGATGCTAGCGGATCAAGAGACCCAGTACTTC
d_call: .; clone_size: many; j_call: TRBJ2-5; v_call: TRBV29-1; cdr3_length: 12; cdr3_aa: CSVEGGQETQYF; cdr3_nt: TGCAGCGTTGAAGGTGGGCAAGAGACCCAGTACTTC
d_call: .; clone_size: many; j_call: TRBJ2-1; v_call: TRBV10-3; cdr3_length: 12; cdr3_aa: CAISERAEEQFF; cdr3_nt: TGTGCCATCAGTGAGCGAGCGGAAGAGCAGTTCTTC
d_call: TRBD2; clone_size: many; j_call: TRBJ2-1; v_call: TRBV12-3/TRBV12-4; cdr3_length: 14; cdr3_aa: CASSLAGGNNEQFF; cdr3_nt: TGTGCCAGCAGCCTAGCGGGGGGGAACAATGAGCAGTTCTTC
d_call: TRBD2; clone_size: many; j_call: TRBJ2-2; v_call: TRBV20-1; cdr3_length: 15; cdr3_aa: CSARSGTTNTGELFF; cdr3_nt: TGCAGTGCTAGATCCGGGACTACGAACACCGGGGAGCTGTTTTTT
d_call: .; clone_size: many; j_call: TRBJ2-3; v_call: TRBV20-1; cdr3_length: 14; cdr3_aa: CSAIPTDSEDTQYF; cdr3_nt: TGCAGTGCGATACCTACGGACAGTGAAGATACGCAGTATTTT
d_call: TRBD2; clone_size: many; j_call: TRBJ2-1; v_call: TRBV6-5; cdr3_length: 16; cdr3_aa: CASSYRTRVSYNEQFF; cdr3_nt: TGTGCCAGCAGTTACCGGACTAGAGTGTCCTACAATGAGCAGTTCTTC
d_call: .; clone_size: .; j_call: TRBJ2-7; v_call: TRBV4-2; cdr3_length: 13; cdr3_aa: CASSSVPPYEQYF; cdr3_nt: TGTGCCAGCAGCTCAGTACCTCCCTACGAGCAGTACTTC
d_call: .; clone_size: many; j_call: TRBJ2-3; v_call: TRBV9; cdr3_length: 16; cdr3_aa: CASSVQKGSYADTQYF; cdr3_nt: TGTGCCAGCAGCGTACAGAAGGGGAGTTACGCAGATACGCAGTATTTT
d_call: .; clone_size: many; j_call: TRBJ1-4; v_call: TRBV21-1; cdr3_length: 18; cdr3_aa: CASSPSTGGAKGYEKLFF; cdr3_nt: TGTGCCAGCAGCCCTTCGACAGGGGGCGCGAAAGGATATGAAAAACTGTTTTTT
d_call: .; clone_size: few; j_call: TRBJ2-3; v_call: TRBV27; cdr3_length: 11; cdr3_aa: CASSQRYTQYF; cdr3_nt: TGTGCCAGCAGCCAACGATATACGCAGTATTTT
d_call: .; clone_size: many; j_call: TRBJ1-1; v_call: TRBV11-3; cdr3_length: 15; cdr3_aa: CASSKGWQGDTEAFF; cdr3_nt: TGTGCCAGCAGCAAGGGGTGGCAGGGAGACACTGAAGCTTTCTTT
d_call: .; clone_size: many; j_call: TRBJ2-1; v_call: TRBV12-3/TRBV12-4; cdr3_length: 16; cdr3_aa: CASTSAARADINEQFF; cdr3_nt: TGTGCCAGCACCTCGGCGGCCAGGGCGGATATCAATGAGCAGTTCTTC